A single sample gave rise to the 7 T cell receptor beta chains below, sequenced in a study of identifying expanded T cells in peripheral blood. Clones were read by immunoSEQ multiplex PCR, and TCRdb kept only the in-frame ones, dropping some. Of fewer than 130,000 clones listed, about 89% were seen once; the top ten hold around 15%. Sequencing was carried out using blood. These receptors all come from a person between 18 and 75 years old in good health.

The chain couples TRBV7-2 to TRBJ2-7; D is possibly TRBD1 or TRBD2 (5 bases each). V gave up 5 bases and J gave up 4 bases, with 9 bases separating them. Germline V gene lookup returns CDR1 SGHTA and CDR2 FQGNSA. There are 12 residues in the CDR3. The CDR3 reads CASSPEGYEQYF. The CDR3, as DNA: TGTGCCAGCAGCCCTGAGGGGTACGAGCAGTACTTC. Variable domain in full (rest from reference TRBV7-2 and TRBJ2-7): GAGVSQSPSNKVTEKGKDVELRCDPISGHTALYWYRQSLGQGLEFLIYFQGNSAPDKSGLPSDRFSAERTGGSVSTLTIQRTQQEDSAVYLCASSPEGYEQYFGPGTRLTVT.

The J gene is TRBJ2-7, the V gene TRBV28; D possibly corresponds to TRBD2 (6 bases). Between the trimmed V and J ends, which lost 5 bases and 1 base, there was a span of 21 bases. Germline lookup yields CDR1 MDHEN and CDR2 SYDVKM. The CDR3 contains 17 residues. The CDR3 is CASSPPQRVGGSYEQYF. DNA for the CDR3: TGTGCCAGCAGTCCCCCTCAGCGTGTGGGGGGATCCTACGAGCAGTACTTC.

The chain is built from TRBV6-5 and TRBJ1-2; D might be TRBD1 (6 bases). Deletions cut 2 bases from V and 0 bases from J, with 10 bases between. The V gene's germline CDR1 is MNHEY and CDR2 SVGAGI. The CDR3 contains 15 residues. The CDR3 region is CASSYGGHTNYGYTF. CDR3 DNA sequence: TGTGCCAGCAGTTACGGGGGCCATACTAACTATGGCTACACCTTC.

V and J are TRBV9 and TRBJ2-5; TRBD2 might be the D (6 bases). CDR1 is SGDLS and CDR2 is YYNGEE in the germline V gene. The CDR3 runs to 15 residues. With 2 bases removed from V and 1 base from J, the gap between germline ends came to 12 bases. The CDR3 loop is CASSVGGDPQETQYF. CDR3 sequence (DNA): TGTGCCAGCAGCGTGGGGGGAGACCCCCAAGAGACCCAGTACTTC.

There are a few counts of this clone. This rearrangement joins TRBV25-1 to TRBJ2-3; D is perhaps TRBD1 (6 bases). The CDR3 has 16 residues. Trimming took off 3 bases at V and 2 bases at J, with 15 bases between the two ends. The germline V gene has CDR1 MGHDK and CDR2 SYGVNS. CDR3 sequence reads: CASSDEDRVPTDTQYF. Written as DNA, the CDR3 is TGTGCCAGCAGTGACGAGGACAGAGTACCCACAGATACGCAGTATTTT.

Written as DNA, the CDR3 is TGTGCCAGCAGCTTGTCTAGCGGTTCCTACGAGCAGTACTTC. Translated, it gives CASSLSSGSYEQYF. The chain joins TRBV5-5 to TRBJ2-7; 7 bases line up with TRBD2. V shed 1 base and J 1 base; nucleotides not matched to a gene: 2. Germline assignment: CDR1 SGHKS and CDR2 YYEKEE (reference sequence). The CDR3 totals 14 residues.

The chain carries TRBV7-8 and TRBJ2-4, with 9 bases identical to TRBD1. The CDR3 has 17 residues. CDR1 is SGHVS and CDR2 is FQNEAQ in the germline V gene. After removal of 0 bases from V and 2 bases from J, the junction contained 5 bases not matched to a gene. The CDR3 sequence: CASSLAWDRVTKNIQYF. In nucleotides, the CDR3 is TGTGCCAGCAGCTTAGCGTGGGACAGGGTAACCAAAAACATTCAGTACTTC.